The clone carrying this T cell receptor (beta chain) has only one observation. Clones were sequenced by immunoSEQ multiplex PCR, and TCRdb holds only the in-frame ones, with some missing. The sample shows 250,000 to 350,000 clones, approximately 90% of them seen only once. The data derive from a study of cytomegalovirus exposure and HLA in healthy donors. This clonotype was obtained from a woman aged 25 to 39 in good health and CMV-seropositive. Sequences were obtained from PBMCs.

The CDR3 reads CASSLGSTGATYGYTF. The CDR3 nucleotides read TGTGCCAGCAGCTTAGGGTCGACAGGGGCAACCTATGGCTACACCTTC. The chain combines TRBV7-8 with TRBJ1-2; 8 bases fit TRBD1. CDR3 length: 16 amino acids. V was clipped by 1 base and J by 4 bases; unmatched bases: 8. Germline assignment: CDR1 SGHVS and CDR2 FQNEAQ.